This T cell receptor beta chain was documented in a study of cytomegalovirus exposure and HLA in healthy donors. Study results and caveats: The CMV antigen specificity of three CMV-associated chains was confirmed through in vitro analysis.

Primers included in the PCR were 60 Vbeta and 13 Jbeta primers. The assay was immunoSEQ multiplex PCR, and TCRdb's table has in-frame clones only and misses some. The data hold about 120,000 clones, with 60% to 85% observed a single time. Germline V gives CDR1 MNHEY, CDR2 SVGAGI. CDR3 length equals 15 residues. V gave up 6 bases and J gave up 6 bases; unmatched junction bases: 7. Comments on this clone: Its antigen is unknown. Other DNA sequences within the sample encode an identical CDR3.

Sequences were obtained from PBMCs. The clonotype was recovered from a woman aged 40-49 years in good health and CMV-seropositive. The chain combines TRBV6-5 with TRBJ2-3, with 12 positions matching TRBD2. CDR3 protein: CASRRTSGTRDTQYF. For the CDR3, the DNA is TGTGCCAGCAGGCGGACTAGCGGGACGAGGGATACGCAGTATTTT.